This TCR beta chain was profiled in a study of CD8+ T cells in alopecia areata. Extracted RNA was reverse transcribed, and the resulting cDNA served as sequencing template. Assay used: immunoSEQ multiplex PCR; TCRdb lists only in-frame clones, some missing. The data contain 150,000 to 250,000 clones, around 56% of them singletons. The treatment here: oral pan-JAK inhibitor, 5-10 mg twice daily. The study team obtained lesional scalp punch biopsies and peripheral blood from alopecia areata patients. This CDR3 spans 16 amino acids. Trimming took 0 bases from V and 3 from J; bases not matched to a gene: 2. Germline loops: CDR1 SGHTA, CDR2 FQGNSA.

Material: CD4+ T cells sorted from blood, obtained at week 4, from a patient treated with tofacitinib. The chain couples TRBV7-2 to TRBJ2-3, with 11 bases identical to TRBD2. This TCR came from a human donor with alopecia areata. CDR3: CASSLAVAGGTDTQYF. In DNA, the CDR3 is TGTGCCAGCAGCTTAGCGGTAGCGGGGGGGACAGATACGCAGTATTTT.